The clone carrying this TCR beta chain was recorded only once. These data are taken from a study of T cells in Graves' hyperthyroidism and ophthalmopathy. Lactation, pregnancy, other autoimmune disease or uncontrolled infection led to exclusion of patients. Orbital computed tomography and thyroid ultrasound, together with serum TRAb and thyroxine and clinical symptoms, were used for diagnoses. The CDR3 runs 15 residues. Germline CDR1 and CDR2: SGHNT and YYREEE (reference sequence). After removal of 2 bases from V and 7 bases from J, the junction contained 7 bases not matched to a gene. From RNA transcripts, TCR beta CDR3 regions were amplified. The HTBI primer set served for first-round RT-PCR of the TCR CDR3. TCRdb called the multiplex PCR reads again in MiXCR, with one record for every CDR3 protein. The sample has more than 500,000 distinct CDR3 sequences, around 50% seen once; the top ten hold about two fifths.

This rearrangement joins TRBV5-4 to TRBJ2-2; 8 nucleotides line up with TRBD2. The sequence was collected from an adult woman with Graves' disease, either hyperthyroidism or ophthalmopathy (not recorded which). The sequenced material came from peripheral blood or thyroid tissue (not recorded which). The CDR3 protein is CASSLQGGTSGELFF. The CDR3 nucleotides read TGTGCCAGCAGCTTACAGGGTGGGACTAGCGGGGAGCTGTTTTTT.